This note documents a single TCR beta chain sequence. Its specificity is unknown. Germline values: CDR1 SGHTA, CDR2 FQGNSA. This CDR3 spans 13 amino acids. Trimming took off 4 bases at V and 8 bases at J, with 9 bases between the two ends. The sample originates from a study of T-cell memory formation after mild COVID-19. Regarding the study as a whole: Several responding clones turned up in pre-infection memory, indicating that cross-reactive memory may have taken part. Day 37-peaking second-wave clones had unconfirmed SARS-CoV-2 specificity.

5'RACE with constant-segment primers yielded barcoded, UMI-tagged TCR alpha and TCR beta cDNA libraries. TCRdb reprocessed the 5' RACE reads via MiXCR and lists one record per CDR3 protein. The sample lists about 320,000 distinct CDR3 sequences, roughly 13% occurring once. This sequence originates from a young man who had mild COVID-19 (a few samples of this study predate the infection). Cell type and time point are not known. The sequenced material came from PBMCs or a T cell subset sorted from them (not recorded which). This chain uses TRBV7-2 with TRBJ1-6; D possibly corresponds to TRBD1 (5 bases). CDR3 loop: CASSSTGDSPLHF. CDR3 nucleotide sequence: TGTGCCAGCAGCTCAACAGGAGATTCACCCCTCCACTTT.